Below are 7 T cell receptor beta chains sequenced from a single sample in a study of technical replicates of blood from several donors. Sequenced by immunoSEQ multiplex PCR; TCRdb stores in-frame clones only, minus some. Among 65,000 to 85,000 clones, roughly 94% were seen once, and the ten largest hold around 0.37%. The sequenced sample was T cells isolated from PBMCs. Receptors were obtained from a human donor in good health.

The chain is built from TRBV28 and TRBJ2-5; 7 nucleotides line up with TRBD2. The length of the CDR3 is 12 residues. Germline V gives CDR1 MDHEN, CDR2 SYDVKM. Trimming cost V 7 bases and J 6 bases; bases outside gene matches: 5. The chain's CDR3 is CASMGGVKTQYF. CDR3 DNA: TGTGCCAGCATGGGGGGGGTAAAGACCCAGTACTTC. Based on the CDR3 plus reference TRBV28 and TRBJ2-5, the full variable domain is DVKVTQSSRYLVKRTGEKVFLECVQDMDHENMFWYRQDPGLGLRLIYFSYDVKMKEKGDIPEGYSVSREKKERFSLILESASTNQTSMYLCASMGGVKTQYFGPGTRLLVL.

This chain links TRBV9 with TRBJ2-4; D may be TRBD2 (5 bases). Trimming pared 3 bases from V and 5 bases from J, leaving 15 bases between. This CDR3 region has 15 residues. Germline V CDR1 and CDR2: SGDLS, YYNGEE. The CDR3 is CASSAPPLRENIQYF. CDR3 bases: TGTGCCAGCAGCGCTCCCCCCCTGAGGGAAAACATTCAGTACTTC.

This clone occurred a few times. The chain links TRBV5-6 to TRBJ1-1, with D tentatively TRBD1 (6 bases). V gave up 4 bases and J gave up 9 bases, with 16 bases separating them. Germline CDR1 and CDR2: SGHDT and YYEEEE. CDR3 size: 13 residues. CDR3 sequence: CASSTLQGSKAFF. CDR3 sequence (DNA): TGTGCCAGCAGCACCCTACAGGGTTCTAAAGCTTTCTTT.

The rearrangement joins TRBV27 to TRBJ2-1; 7 nucleotides match TRBD2. V lost 5 bases and J lost 2; bases outside the gene matches: 9. This CDR3 has 16 amino acids. The germline CDR1 and CDR2 sequences are MNHEY and SMNVEV (reference sequence). CDR3 loop: CASSLVGGSPYNEQFF. The CDR3, as DNA: TGTGCCAGCAGTCTCGTGGGCGGGAGCCCCTACAATGAGCAGTTCTTC.

The chain combines TRBV4-1 with TRBJ1-1; tentative D call: TRBD1 (6 bases). V was pared by 0 bases and J by 11 bases, with 16 bases between. This CDR3 is built from 14 residues. The germline V gene encodes CDR1 MGHRA and CDR2 YSYEKL. CDR3 nucleotide sequence: TGCGCCAGCAGCCAAGAATCAGGGGCCCCCACGGCTTTCTTT. This gives the protein CASSQESGAPTAFF.

The CDR3 DNA is TGTGCCAGCAGCCTAGCGGGAGAAGGCTACGAGCAGTACTTC. Amino acid sequence: CASSLAGEGYEQYF. The chain recombines TRBV28 with TRBJ2-7; TRBD2 matches 10 bases. The CDR3 runs 14 residues. V was pared by 6 bases and J by 3 bases, with 5 bases of the junction left unmatched. The germline V gene encodes CDR1 MDHEN and CDR2 SYDVKM.

CDR3 residues: CASSGQGAQETQYF. The CDR3 coding sequence is TGTGCCAGCAGCGGACAGGGGGCCCAAGAGACCCAGTACTTC. The gene calls are TRBV6-1 and TRBJ2-5; TRBD1 matches at 11 bases. V gave up 6 bases and J gave up 1 base; unmatched junction bases: 1. Germline V lookup: CDR1 MNHNS, CDR2 SASEGT. This CDR3 spans 14 amino acids.